Listed here is a single T cell receptor beta chain. The record originates from a study of T cell responses to AZD1222 COVID-19 vaccine. The CDR3 is 11 residues long. Trimming took off 0 bases at V and 2 bases at J, with 1 base between the two ends. Germline CDR1 SQVTM, CDR2 ANQGSEA. Libraries were prepared by immunoSEQ multiplex PCR; TCRdb keeps only in-frame clonotypes and omits some of them. This table has about 140,000 clones, 90% to 95% appearing once. The source is an adult who had recovered from COVID-19. V and J are TRBV29-1 and TRBJ1-2; D gene unclear. Sequenced material: peripheral blood, taken after recovery from COVID-19. This CDR3 reads CSVEDNYGYTF. The CDR3 nucleotides are TGCAGCGTTGAAGACAACTATGGCTACACCTTC.